This T cell receptor (beta chain) was sequenced in a study of CD8 T cells in ankylosing spondylitis. Study-wide findings and caveats: Reactive arthritis synovial fluid and blood were previously reported to contain some motif variants. What seemed typical of ankylosing spondylitis blood was a TCR beta motif built from eight highly homologous variants. Clones linked to disease were reported to show significant enrichment in matched ankylosing spondylitis synovial fluid.

Per germline, CDR1 SGHKS and CDR2 YYEKEE (reference sequence). Trimming removed 4 bases from V and 1 base from J, with 8 bases in between. The CDR3 extends over 14 amino acids. Quantitative 5'-RACE with molecular barcodes generated TCR beta libraries. A single record per CDR3 protein comes from TCRdb applying MiXCR to the 5' RACE reads. Altogether roughly 440,000 distinct CDR3 sequences are present, roughly a sixth being singletons, with the ten largest covering 0.85% to 1.3%. This clonotype was observed many times. What it recognizes is unknown. Sequencing used blood, either unsorted or a sorted T cell fraction (not recorded which). The sequence came from a male donor with ankylosing spondylitis. The J gene is TRBJ2-2, the V gene TRBV5-5, with a possible D match to TRBD2 (5 bases). The CDR3 loop reads CASSHGLNTGELFF. The CDR3 bases are TGTGCCAGCAGCCATGGACTGAACACCGGGGAGCTGTTTTTT.